The 15 T cell receptor beta chains given below trace back to one sample, sequenced in a study of B cell selection in AIRE deficiency. The method was immunoSEQ multiplex PCR; TCRdb's version includes in-frame clones alone and lacks a portion of them. The repertoire consists of fewer than 30,000 clones, with about 96% occurring once and the leading ten covering approximately 0.2%. Sorting defined conventional CD4 T cells as CD4+CD127+. What was sequenced was conventional CD4+ T cells sorted from PBMCs. Source of these receptors: a human donor with AIRE deficiency.

The chain recombines TRBV27 with TRBJ2-1; D is unclear. Germline V gene lookup returns CDR1 MNHEY and CDR2 SMNVEV (reference sequence). V was clipped by 7 bases and J by 5 bases, with 12 bases between them. The CDR3 covers 13 residues. CDR3: CASTSRNNNEQFF. The CDR3 DNA reads as TGTGCCAGCACCTCACGCAATAACAATGAGCAGTTCTTC.

In nucleotides, the CDR3 is TGTGCCAGCAGCTTAGTTTCTAGCGGGGCGGGCCAAGAGACCCAGTACTTC. Encoded protein: CASSLVSSGAGQETQYF. This chain connects TRBV7-2 to TRBJ2-5; TRBD2 aligns across 9 bases. Trimming cost V 1 base and J 1 base; bases outside gene matches: 7. Germline V CDR1 and CDR2: SGHTA, FQGNSA. The CDR3 covers 17 residues.

The V call is TRBV6-5, the J call TRBJ2-1, with 7 bases that match TRBD2. The CDR3 contains 15 residues. Germline lookup yields CDR1 MNHEY and CDR2 SVGAGI. Unmatched junction bases numbered 12, after V lost 6 bases and J lost 7 bases. CDR3 amino acids: CASRSVGRAGNEQFF. The CDR3 DNA reads as TGTGCCAGCAGGTCGGTAGGGAGGGCCGGGAATGAGCAGTTCTTC.

This clone was recorded once. This sequence joins TRBV19 and TRBJ2-7; TRBD1 matches 10 bases. J was trimmed by 5 bases and V by 7 bases; bases with no gene match: 8. Germline V gene sequence: CDR1 LNHDA, CDR2 SQIVND (reference sequence). CDR3 length: 14 amino acids. CDR3 coding DNA: TGTGCCAGTACCCCGACAGGGGGCAGGGACGAGCAGTACTTC. Translating it yields CASTPTGGRDEQYF.

The chain combines TRBV7-2 with TRBJ1-5; D unclear. This CDR3 spans 15 amino acids. V gave up 5 bases and J gave up 4 bases, with 15 bases separating them. CDR1 is SGHTA, CDR2 FQGNSA, per germline. The CDR3 loop is CASSADRRANQPQHF. In nucleotides, the CDR3 is TGTGCCAGCAGCGCCGATCGGCGGGCTAATCAGCCCCAGCATTTT.

CDR3 DNA: TGTGCCAGCAGTTCCGACTACTCCTACAATGAGCAGTTCTTC. Protein product: CASSSDYSYNEQFF. The chain is built from TRBV5-5 and TRBJ2-1; D perhaps matches TRBD2 (5 bases). This CDR3 region has 14 residues. Germline values: CDR1 SGHKS, CDR2 YYEKEE (reference sequence). The V and J ends lost 5 bases and 0 bases respectively, with 9 bases between them.

The sample holds one count of this clone. The rearrangement uses TRBV28 and TRBJ1-4, with D unclear. The V gene lost 10 bases and the J gene lost 7 bases, with 16 bases spanning the gap. The CDR3 contains 13 residues. The germline V gene encodes CDR1 MDHEN and CDR2 SYDVKM. The CDR3 reads CATRARSSEKLFF. For the CDR3, the DNA is TGTGCCACACGGGCGCGGTCCTCTGAAAAACTGTTTTTT.

This chain joins TRBV19 and TRBJ2-3; TRBD2 matches 10 bases. Germline assignment: CDR1 LNHDA and CDR2 SQIVND (reference sequence). This CDR3 has 15 residues. V was clipped by 4 bases and J by 2 bases; unmatched bases: 3. As DNA, the CDR3 is TGTGCCAGTAGTAAAGGACTAGCGGTCACAGATACGCAGTATTTT. This translates into CASSKGLAVTDTQYF.

The chain has TRBV5-1 and TRBJ2-5; 9 nucleotides match TRBD2. The germline V gene encodes CDR1 SGHRS and CDR2 YFSETQ. The CDR3 runs 14 residues. Trimming removed 1 base from V and 4 bases from J; junction bases left unmatched: 2. The CDR3 protein is CASSLSSGRETQYF. The CDR3 DNA reads as TGCGCCAGCAGCTTGAGTAGCGGGAGAGAGACCCAGTACTTC.

The chain combines TRBV11-2 with TRBJ2-7; weak D call: TRBD2 (7 bases). Germline V gene lookup returns CDR1 SGHAT and CDR2 FQNNGV. The CDR3 runs 13 residues. Trimming cost V 4 bases and J 5 bases, with 12 bases left between them. The CDR3 region has the DNA TGTGCCAGCAGCTCGGGGGGCAGGGACGAGCAGTACTTC. This gives the protein CASSSGGRDEQYF.

The chain employs TRBV5-1 and TRBJ2-5; possible D gene TRBD1, 5 bases. The assigned J gene may be wrong: the sequence end matches TRBJ2-7 better. The CDR3 loop spans 13 amino acids. In germline, CDR1 is SGHRS, CDR2 YFSETQ. Written as DNA, the CDR3 is TGCGCCAGCAGCTTCCAGGGTAACTACGAGCAGTACTTC. The encoded protein is CASSFQGNYEQYF.

This chain joins TRBV11-2 and TRBJ2-7; D gene unclear. The CDR3 is made up of 12 amino acids. Trimming left V 2 bases short and J 3 bases short, with 5 bases between. The germline V gene has CDR1 SGHAT and CDR2 FQNNGV. This CDR3 reads CASSLKLYEQYF. CDR3 in DNA: TGTGCCAGCAGCTTAAAACTCTACGAGCAGTACTTC.

The chain combines TRBV14 with TRBJ2-7; TRBD1 matches at 9 bases. Trimming took 3 bases from V and 3 from J; bases not matched to a gene: 6. This CDR3 comprises 15 residues. Germline CDR1 is SGHDN and CDR2 is FVKESK. The CDR3 spells CASSHLGQGFYEQYF. Written as DNA, the CDR3 is TGTGCCAGCAGCCACCTGGGACAGGGCTTCTACGAGCAGTACTTC. The whole variable domain, remainder taken from reference TRBV14 and TRBJ2-7, is EAGVTQFPSHSVIEKGQTVTLRCDPISGHDNLYWYRRVMGKEIKFLLHFVKESKQDESGMPNNRFLAERTGGTYSTLKVQPAELEDSGVYFCASSHLGQGFYEQYFGPGTRLTVT.

The rearrangement uses TRBV27 and TRBJ2-2; D possibly matches TRBD1 or TRBD2 (5 bases each). This CDR3 region has 18 residues. CDR1 is MNHEY and CDR2 is SMNVEV in the germline V gene (reference sequence). Between the trimmed V and J ends, which lost 5 bases and 3 bases, there was a span of 22 bases. The CDR3 DNA follows: TGTGCCAGCAGTAGGGAACTAGTGCTTGAGGGGTACACCGGGGAGCTGTTTTTT. Amino acid sequence: CASSRELVLEGYTGELFF.

The chain has TRBV4-3 and TRBJ2-5, with 11 bases lining up with TRBD2. In germline, CDR1 is LGHNA, CDR2 YSLEER. CDR3 length: 16 amino acids. V shed 3 bases and J 1 base; nucleotides not matched to a gene: 4. Here the CDR3 DNA reads TGCGCCAGCAGCCAGGATAGCGGGAGGGTCCAAGAGACCCAGTACTTC. Protein sequence: CASSQDSGRVQETQYF.